This TCR beta chain was captured by sequencing in a study of shared clonotypes between healthy human individuals (dated by TCRdb to the early 2020s). A note on the overall study: Two women and a few men aged 18 to 49 years were included in the cohort. Per donor, three plates each were used for CD4 naive and CD4 memory, two for CD8 naive, and one for CD8 memory. The study deeply sequenced blood TCR repertoires of several healthy adults to estimate repertoire size and the extent of clonotype sharing between individuals. To increase sequencing depth and limit assay-specific biases, TCR repertoire library preparation and sequencing were carried out by different laboratories using diverse techniques. Each donor's leukapheresis produced roughly between about 0.9 and 9.5 billion PBMCs. Points the paper makes about the study in general: The small number of donors limited the genetic and exposure-history diversity represented. Compared with non-shared clonotypes, the clonotypes found in all four sorted-subset donors had higher generation probabilities. Sampling was restricted to blood, and TCR repertoires in tissues likely differ from the TCR repertoires found in blood. Estimated clonotype richness was generally larger for naive than for memory subsets. Sharing across a few donors was observed for roughly 5.4% of naive CD4, 3.5% of naive CD8, over 2% of memory CD4, and approximately 0.41% of memory CD8 clonotypes. Pairwise subsampling led to the expectation that sequencing depth would affect the degree of clonotype sharing among donors. Incomplete sequencing was indicated by rarefaction of sorted-subset datasets, despite the large sequencing depth.

Donors were healthy HIV-negative adults with no recently reported acute infections or vaccinations. All donors were Caucasian adults living in Nashville, Tennessee, USA. CD4+ T cells were enriched by magnetic negative selection; naive cells were then positively selected on CD45RA, and the negative fraction formed the memory subset. Blood was obtained by leukapheresis, after which PBMCs were separated by Ficoll-Histopaque density gradient centrifugation and cryopreserved in liquid nitrogen vapor phase. Analytical flow cytometry was used to check the purity and quantity of each magnetically sorted T cell population. Each sorted fraction had its genomic DNA isolated and then quantified by UV absorbance on a Nanodrop 2000c. Using the deep immunoSEQ assay, multiplex PCR amplified TCR CDR3 regions from genomic DNA. Genomic DNA extracted from each cell subset was distributed evenly over all wells of several immunoSEQ 96-well plates, and each plate served as one replicate. For sorted subsets, around 200 ng genomic DNA, equal to some 30,000 T cell genomes, was loaded into each replicate PCR. Purified libraries were measured with a Qubit 3.0 fluorometer, size-checked on a Bioanalyzer 2100, and measured again with the KAPA Library Quantification kit. Every immunoSEQ 96-well plate was sequenced on a dedicated single-read 150-cycle Illumina NextSeq 550 flow cell. The study's own analysis went as follows. Because the immunoSEQ output held only junctional sequences and lacked quality scores, the filtering could not match the filtering applied to full-length reads. Sequences were annotated with PyIR, a Python wrapper for IgBLAST v1.9, and V/J genes and CDR3 were assigned using IMGT germline references. Reads were filtered out if the reads had weak V/J assignments (E-value above 1e-6), no CDR3, stop codons, out-of-frame junctions, or ambiguous translated residues. V3J clonotypes were defined as sequences sharing an identical inferred V gene, J gene, and CDR3 amino acid sequence. Percentage overlap between repertoires was calculated by dividing the number of shared unique clonotypes by the size of the smaller repertoire. Richness of each repertoire was evaluated using RTK rarefaction, the Chao1 estimator, and Recon v2.1 estimates of unobserved clonotypes. OLGA was used to compute generation probabilities for all TCRbeta clonotypes that the gDNA method yielded from a few donors. The table comes from immuneACCESS by way of TCRdb, which keeps in-frame sequences with V and J called. Part of the clones is missing from these tables; in studies checked, under half for an unresolved V gene and the rest for unknown reasons. V, J and clone size reflect that table, while D and trimming were determined from the DNA. This sample gives fewer than 2.5 million clones in total; more than 85% of them show up just once. The top ten clonotypes cover approximately 0.35% of the sample.

As to this clone: Its antigen target is currently unknown. No clone much larger than this one lies a single base away; base qualities are absent.

The sample comprised naive CD4+ T cells from PBMCs. Explained via the paper, the cell subset or site label denotes: CD45RA+ positively selected. The clonotype comes from a man aged 18 to 35 in good health. Some clones in this sample may be carry-over from other donors' samples.

The CDR3 corresponds to CASSYRDSGNTIYF. The nucleotide sequence reads as follows: TGTGCCAGCAGCTATAGGGACTCTGGAAACACCATATATTTT. The chain couples TRBV7-2 to TRBJ1-3; no D gene call is confident. CDR3 length: 14 amino acids, cysteine to phenylalanine. CDR3 DNA is the only sequence kept; it has 42 bases, read in frame from the first base. Trimming takes 4 bases from V and 0 bases from J, and the germline ends sit 7 bases apart. The germline V gene gives CDR1 as SGHTA and CDR2 as FQGNSA.